What follows describes a single T cell receptor (beta chain). Antigen: not known. Clones were read by immunoSEQ multiplex PCR, and TCRdb kept only the in-frame ones, dropping some. The sample shows around 140,000 clones, approximately 85% of them seen only once. The sample comes from a study of T cell responses to AZD1222 COVID-19 vaccine. Regarding the study as a whole: Regions 160-218 and 743-854 held dominance among vaccine-associated CD4 TCRs, which spanned spike.

In germline, CDR1 is SEHNR, CDR2 FQNEAQ (reference sequence). Germline trimming cut 5 bases from V and 1 base from J; bases unmatched to any gene: 4. The CDR3 extends over 14 amino acids. This receptor was identified in an adult who received the MenACWY meningococcal vaccine as a control. The V call is TRBV7-9, the J call TRBJ2-5; 7 positions agree with TRBD1. This sample comprised peripheral blood, obtained 28 days after the second dose of the MenACWY control vaccine. CDR3 loop: CASSLGTVQETQYF. The CDR3 nucleotides read TGTGCCAGCAGCCTCGGGACAGTCCAAGAGACCCAGTACTTC.